This T cell receptor beta chain originates from a study of CD8+ T cells in alopecia areata. V was shortened by 4 bases and J by 7 bases, with 15 bases between the two germline ends. This CDR3 contains 14 residues. In germline, CDR1 is SGHDT, CDR2 YYEEEE. This sample's treatment: oral pan-JAK inhibitor, 5-10 mg twice daily. As the sequencing template, cDNA was produced by extracting RNA and reverse transcribing it. Generated by immunoSEQ multiplex PCR, the TCRdb table keeps only in-frame clones and is missing some. Of about 97,000 clones in the sample, roughly 56% were seen once. Sequenced here: CD8+ T cells sorted from blood, sampled at approximately week 60, from a patient treated with tofacitinib. This sequence joins TRBV5-6 and TRBJ1-5; no clear D. The clonotype comes from a human donor with alopecia areata. The CDR3 nucleotides are TGTGCCAGCAGCACGGGCCAAATCCTACAGCCCCAGCATTTT. It yields the protein CASSTGQILQPQHF.